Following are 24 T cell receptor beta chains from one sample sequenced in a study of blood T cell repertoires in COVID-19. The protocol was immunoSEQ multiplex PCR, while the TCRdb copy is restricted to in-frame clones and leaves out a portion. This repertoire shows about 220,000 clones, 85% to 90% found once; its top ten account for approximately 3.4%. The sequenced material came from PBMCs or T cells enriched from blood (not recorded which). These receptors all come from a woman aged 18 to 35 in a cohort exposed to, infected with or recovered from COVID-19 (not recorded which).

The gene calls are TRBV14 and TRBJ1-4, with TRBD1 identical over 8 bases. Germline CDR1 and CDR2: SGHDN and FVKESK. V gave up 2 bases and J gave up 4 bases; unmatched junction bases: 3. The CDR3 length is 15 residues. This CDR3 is CASSQLGQGNEKLFF. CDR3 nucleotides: TGTGCCAGCAGCCAACTCGGACAGGGTAATGAAAAACTGTTTTTT.

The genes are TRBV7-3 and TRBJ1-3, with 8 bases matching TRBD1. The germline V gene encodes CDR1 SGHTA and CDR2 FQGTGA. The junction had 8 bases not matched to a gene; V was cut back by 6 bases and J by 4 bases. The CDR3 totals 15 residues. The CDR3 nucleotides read TGTGCCAGCAGTCGGCAGGGGGCGGCGGGAAACACCATATATTTT. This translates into CASSRQGAAGNTIYF.

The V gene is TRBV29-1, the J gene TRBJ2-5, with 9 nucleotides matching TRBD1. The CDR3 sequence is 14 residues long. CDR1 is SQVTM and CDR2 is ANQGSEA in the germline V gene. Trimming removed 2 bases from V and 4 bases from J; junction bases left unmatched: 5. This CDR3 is CSVEPGTGRETQYF. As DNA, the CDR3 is TGCAGCGTTGAACCAGGGACAGGGCGAGAGACCCAGTACTTC.

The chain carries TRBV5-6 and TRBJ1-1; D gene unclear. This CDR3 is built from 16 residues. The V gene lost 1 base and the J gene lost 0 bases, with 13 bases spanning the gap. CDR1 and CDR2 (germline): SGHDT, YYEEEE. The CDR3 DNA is TGTGCCAGCAGCTTGTCCGGGGTGAGTTTGAACACTGAAGCTTTCTTT. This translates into CASSLSGVSLNTEAFF. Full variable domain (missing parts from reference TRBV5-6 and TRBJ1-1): DAGVTQSPTHLIKTRGQQVTLRCSPKSGHDTVSWYQQALGQGPQFIFQYYEEEERQRGNFPDRFSGHQFPNYSSELNVNALLLGDSALYLCASSLSGVSLNTEAFFGQGTRLTVV.

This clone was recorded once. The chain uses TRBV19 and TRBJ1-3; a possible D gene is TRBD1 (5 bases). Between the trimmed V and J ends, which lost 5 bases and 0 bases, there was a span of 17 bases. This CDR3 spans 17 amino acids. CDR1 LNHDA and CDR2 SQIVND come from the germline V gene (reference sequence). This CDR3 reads CASSPRGVAGSGNTIYF. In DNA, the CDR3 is TGTGCCAGTAGTCCAAGGGGCGTGGCAGGCTCTGGAAACACCATATATTTT.

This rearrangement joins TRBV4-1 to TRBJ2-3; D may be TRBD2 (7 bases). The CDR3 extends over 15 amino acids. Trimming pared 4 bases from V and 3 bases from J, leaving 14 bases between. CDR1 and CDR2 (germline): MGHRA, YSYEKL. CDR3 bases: TGCGCCAGCAGCCCAAAGGGGGGGGGTACAGATACGCAGTATTTT. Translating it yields CASSPKGGGTDTQYF.

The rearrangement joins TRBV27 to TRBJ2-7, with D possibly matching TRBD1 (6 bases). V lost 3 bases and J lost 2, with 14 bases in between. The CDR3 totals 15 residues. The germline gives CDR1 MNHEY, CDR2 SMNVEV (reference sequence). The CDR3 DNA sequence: TGTGCCAGCAGTTTTGCAGGGGTCGCGGCCTACGAGCAGTACTTC. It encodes CASSFAGVAAYEQYF.

The DNA of the CDR3 is TGTGCCATCAGTCCAGGGAACACTGAAGCTTTCTTT. Its translation: CAISPGNTEAFF. The chain joins TRBV10-3 to TRBJ1-1; D ambiguous. Germline V gives CDR1 ENHRY, CDR2 SYGVKD. Trimming removed 5 bases at V and 1 base at J, with 5 bases between. This CDR3 is 12 amino acids long.

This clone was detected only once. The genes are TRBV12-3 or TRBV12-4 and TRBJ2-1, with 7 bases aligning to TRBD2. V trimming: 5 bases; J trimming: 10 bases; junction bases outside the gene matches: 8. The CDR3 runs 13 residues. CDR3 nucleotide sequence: TGTGCCAGCAGTGGGACTAACTCCGAAGAGCAGTTCTTC. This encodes CASSGTNSEEQFF.

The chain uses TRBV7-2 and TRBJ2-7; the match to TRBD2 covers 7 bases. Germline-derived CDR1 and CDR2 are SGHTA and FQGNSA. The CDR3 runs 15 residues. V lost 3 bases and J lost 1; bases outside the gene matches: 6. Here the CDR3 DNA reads TGTGCCAGCAGCTTCCGGGGAGGGCCGTCCTACGAGCAGTACTTC. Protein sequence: CASSFRGGPSYEQYF.

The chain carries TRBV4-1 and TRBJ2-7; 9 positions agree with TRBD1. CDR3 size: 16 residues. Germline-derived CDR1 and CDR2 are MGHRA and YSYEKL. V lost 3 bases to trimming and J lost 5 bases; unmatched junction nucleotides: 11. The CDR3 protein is CASSHGWGQGIHEQYF. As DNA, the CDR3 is TGCGCCAGCAGCCATGGGTGGGGACAGGGAATCCACGAGCAGTACTTC.

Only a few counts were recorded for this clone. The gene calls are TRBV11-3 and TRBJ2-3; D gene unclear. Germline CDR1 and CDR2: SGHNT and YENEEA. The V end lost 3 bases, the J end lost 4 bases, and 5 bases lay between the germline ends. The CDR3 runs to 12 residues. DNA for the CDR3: TGTGCCAGCAGCTTTCGGGCAGATACGCAGTATTTT. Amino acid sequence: CASSFRADTQYF.

The CDR3 DNA reads as TGTGCCAGCAGCTTAGGGGGGACAGGCAATCAAGAGACCCAGTACTTC. Its protein product is CASSLGGTGNQETQYF. The genes are TRBV11-2 and TRBJ2-5; 8 bases are a match to TRBD1. CDR1 is SGHAT, CDR2 FQNNGV, per germline. The CDR3 extends over 16 amino acids. Trimming took 1 base from V and 2 from J; bases not matched to a gene: 6.

The CDR3 region is CASSTSGTSDYEQYF. In nucleotides, the CDR3 is TGTGCCAGCAGTACGAGCGGGACTAGCGATTACGAGCAGTACTTC. V is TRBV2 and J is TRBJ2-7; TRBD2 agrees at 10 bases. The CDR3 runs to 15 residues. The ends lost 5 bases at V and 4 bases at J; junction bases unmatched: 8. CDR1 SNHLY and CDR2 FYNNEI come from the germline V gene. Full variable domain (missing parts from reference TRBV2 and TRBJ2-7): EPEVTQTPSHQVTQMGQEVILRCVPISNHLYFYWYRQILGQKVEFLVSFYNNEISEKSEIFDDQFSVERPDGSNFTLKIRSTKLEDSAMYFCASSTSGTSDYEQYFGPGTRLTVT.

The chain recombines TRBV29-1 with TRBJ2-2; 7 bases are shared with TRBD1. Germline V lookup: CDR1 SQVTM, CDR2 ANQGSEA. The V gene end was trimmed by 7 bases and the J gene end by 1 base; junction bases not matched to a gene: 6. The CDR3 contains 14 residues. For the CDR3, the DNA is TGCAGCGCCCGACAGGGCGGGAACACCGGGGAGCTGTTTTTT. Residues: CSARQGGNTGELFF.

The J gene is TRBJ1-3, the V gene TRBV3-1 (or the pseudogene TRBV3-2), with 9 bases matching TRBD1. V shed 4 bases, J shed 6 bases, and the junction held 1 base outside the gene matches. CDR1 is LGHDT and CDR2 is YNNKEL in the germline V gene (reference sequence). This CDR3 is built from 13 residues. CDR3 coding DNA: TGTGCCAGCAGCCGGACAGGGGAAAACACCATATATTTT. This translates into CASSRTGENTIYF.

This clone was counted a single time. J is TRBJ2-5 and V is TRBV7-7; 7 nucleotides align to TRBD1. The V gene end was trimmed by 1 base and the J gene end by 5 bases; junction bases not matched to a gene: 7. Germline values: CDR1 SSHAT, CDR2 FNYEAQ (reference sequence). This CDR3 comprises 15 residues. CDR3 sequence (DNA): TGTGCCAGCAGCTTAGAGACAGGGCGACAGGAGACCCAGTACTTC. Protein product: CASSLETGRQETQYF.

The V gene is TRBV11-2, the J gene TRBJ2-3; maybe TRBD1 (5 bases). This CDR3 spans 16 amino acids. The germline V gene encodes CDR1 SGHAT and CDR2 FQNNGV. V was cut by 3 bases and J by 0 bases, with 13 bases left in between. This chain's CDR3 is CASSFWGRTSTDTQYF. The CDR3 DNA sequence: TGTGCCAGCAGCTTTTGGGGCAGAACTAGCACAGATACGCAGTATTTT. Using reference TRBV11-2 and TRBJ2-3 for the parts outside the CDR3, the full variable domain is EAGVAQSPRYKIIEKRQSVAFWCNPISGHATLYWYQQILGQGPKLLIQFQNNGVVDDSQLPKDRFSAERLKGVDSTLKIQPAKLEDSAVYLCASSFWGRTSTDTQYFGPGTRLTVL.

CDR3 nucleotides: TGTGCCAGCAGCAGAGACAGGTTGGGGAGCTCTGGGGCCAACGTCCTGACTTTC. Residues: CASSRDRLGSSGANVLTF. V and J are TRBV7-9 and TRBJ2-6; possible D gene TRBD1, 6 bases. The CDR3 loop spans 18 amino acids. The germline V gene encodes CDR1 SEHNR and CDR2 FQNEAQ (reference sequence). The V end was cut by 5 bases, the J end by 0 bases, with 17 bases between.

The CDR3 here is CASSPSLYNEQFF. Here the CDR3 DNA reads TGTGCCAGCAGCCCTTCCCTCTACAATGAGCAGTTCTTC. The gene calls are TRBV11-3 and TRBJ2-1; D is unclear. The CDR3 is 13 amino acids. Germline values: CDR1 SGHNT, CDR2 YENEEA. The V end was cut by 5 bases, the J end by 3 bases, with 8 bases between.

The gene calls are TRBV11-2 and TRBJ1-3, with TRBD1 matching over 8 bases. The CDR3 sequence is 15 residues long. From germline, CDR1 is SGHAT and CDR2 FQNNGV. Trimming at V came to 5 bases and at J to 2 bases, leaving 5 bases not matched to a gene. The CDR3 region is CASSQPGGPGNTIYF. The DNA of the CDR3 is TGTGCCAGCAGCCAACCAGGGGGCCCTGGAAACACCATATATTTT.

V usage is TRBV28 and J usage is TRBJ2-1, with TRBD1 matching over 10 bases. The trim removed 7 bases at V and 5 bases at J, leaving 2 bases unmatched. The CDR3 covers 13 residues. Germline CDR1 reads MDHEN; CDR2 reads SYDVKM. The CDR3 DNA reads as TGTGCCAGCATCGGGACAGGGGACAATGAGCAGTTCTTC. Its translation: CASIGTGDNEQFF. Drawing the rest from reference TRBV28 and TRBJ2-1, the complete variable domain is DVKVTQSSRYLVKRTGEKVFLECVQDMDHENMFWYRQDPGLGLRLIYFSYDVKMKEKGDIPEGYSVSREKKERFSLILESASTNQTSMYLCASIGTGDNEQFFGPGTRLTVL.

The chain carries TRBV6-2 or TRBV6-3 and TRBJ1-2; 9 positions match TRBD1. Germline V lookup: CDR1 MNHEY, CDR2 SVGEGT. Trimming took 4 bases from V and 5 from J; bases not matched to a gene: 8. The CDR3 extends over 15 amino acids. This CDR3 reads CASSSGQGRFYGYTF. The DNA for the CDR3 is TGTGCCAGCAGTTCCGGACAGGGGAGGTTTTATGGCTACACCTTC.

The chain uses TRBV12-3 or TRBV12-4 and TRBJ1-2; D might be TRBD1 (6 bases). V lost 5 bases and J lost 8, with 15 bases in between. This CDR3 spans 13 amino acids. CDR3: CASSITSQGGYTF. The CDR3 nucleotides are TGTGCCAGCAGTATAACCTCACAGGGCGGCTACACCTTC.